This TCR beta chain was observed in a study of T cells in localized non-small cell lung cancer. Study-level results: When the top 100 tumor clones were examined, a median 57 of them also appeared in the adjacent lung, which was paired and uninvolved. Without multi-region sequencing, intratumor heterogeneity could not be excluded. There was higher T cell clonality in uninvolved adjacent lung than in tumor, and it was highest there. A denser population of T cells in blood accompanied longer overall survival.

TCRdb keeps only in-frame clones here, not all; method: immunoSEQ multiplex PCR. Here the sample spans 35,000 to 45,000 clones, roughly nine tenths being singletons. In germline, CDR1 is LNHDA, CDR2 SQIVND (reference sequence). The CDR3 has 11 residues. Between the trimmed V and J ends, which lost 4 bases and 11 bases, there was a span of 10 bases. This clone was found once. Its antigen is as yet unknown. The sequencing used peripheral blood, collected before any cancer treatment. V and J are TRBV19 and TRBJ2-3, with D maybe TRBD2 (6 bases). This sequence originates from a woman aged 18-55 years with stage III lung adenocarcinoma. Here the CDR3 DNA reads TGTGCCAGTAGTAAGTCGGGGGAGCAGTATTTT. Encoded protein: CASSKSGEQYF.